This TCR beta chain appears in the sequencing data of a study of blood T cell repertoires in COVID-19. Study context: The study drew acute and convalescent COVID-19 samples from the United States, Italy and Spain. The analysed material was cDNA or gDNA that came from T cells, B-cell-depleted T cells, or PBMCs.

The V end was cut by 1 base, the J end by 5 bases, with 15 bases between. Germline-derived CDR1 and CDR2 are LNHDA and SQIVND (reference sequence). This CDR3 has 16 amino acids. In the original analysis: Estimation of nucleated cell counts was performed using reference gene primer amplification. Sequenced by immunoSEQ multiplex PCR; TCRdb stores in-frame clones only, minus some. V, J and clone size reflect that table, while D and trimming were determined from the DNA. This sample has 200,000 to 250,000 clones, with 70% to 90% found just once. The chain employs TRBV19 and TRBJ1-3; no reliable D call. This clonotype was obtained from a woman aged 18-29 years who had recovered from COVID-19. The sample consisted of peripheral blood. CDR3 residues: CASSIVGRRSRNTIYF. CDR3 bases: TGTGCCAGTAGTATAGTAGGGAGAAGAAGTAGAAACACCATATATTTT.